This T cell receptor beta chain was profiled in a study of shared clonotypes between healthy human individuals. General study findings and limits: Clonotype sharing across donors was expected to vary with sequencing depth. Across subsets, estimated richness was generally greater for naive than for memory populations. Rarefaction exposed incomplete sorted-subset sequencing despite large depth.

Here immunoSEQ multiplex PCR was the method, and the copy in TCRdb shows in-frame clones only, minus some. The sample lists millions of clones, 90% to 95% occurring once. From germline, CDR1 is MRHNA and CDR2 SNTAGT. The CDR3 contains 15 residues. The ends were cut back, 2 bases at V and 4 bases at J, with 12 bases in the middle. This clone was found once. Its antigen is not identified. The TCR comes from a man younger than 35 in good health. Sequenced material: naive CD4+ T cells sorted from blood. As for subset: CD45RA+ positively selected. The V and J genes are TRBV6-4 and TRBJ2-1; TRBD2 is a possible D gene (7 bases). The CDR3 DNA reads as TGTGCCAGCAGTGACGTGGGGGGGCCGTACAATGAGCAGTTCTTC. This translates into CASSDVGGPYNEQFF.